Listed below are T cell receptor beta chains from one sample, sequenced in a study of shared clonotypes between healthy human individuals. Profiled with immunoSEQ multiplex PCR; TCRdb holds only in-frame clones, not every one. The sample has some 2.1 million clones; just over 90% are singletons. The source material was naive CD8+ T cells from PBMCs. The source of these receptors is a man between 18 and 29 years old in good health. Some clones in this sample may be carry-over from other donors' samples. Each CDR3 is given with its conserved first and last residue. Each record gives: V gene, clone size, D gene, J gene, CDR3 protein, CDR3 DNA. The D gene is left open where the match is weak. Not every row has a clone size; where given, it reads once, few, many or a size class.

V gene: TRBV28
clone size: -
D gene: TRBD1
J gene: TRBJ1-1
CDR3 protein: CASSFDSGGTEAFF
CDR3 DNA: TGTGCCAGCAGTTTTGACTCAGGGGGCACTGAAGCTTTCTTT

V gene: TRBV28
clone size: once
D gene: TRBD1
J gene: TRBJ2-7
CDR3 protein: CASSTPRQGVSYEQYF
CDR3 DNA: TGTGCCAGCAGTACCCCCAGACAGGGGGTTTCCTACGAGCAGTACTTC

V gene: TRBV15
clone size: -
D gene: -
J gene: TRBJ2-5
CDR3 protein: CATSRDGGSGETQYF
CDR3 DNA: TGTGCCACCAGCAGAGATGGGGGGAGTGGAGAGACCCAGTACTTC

V gene: TRBV7-9
clone size: -
D gene: -
J gene: TRBJ2-5
CDR3 protein: CASSLIGGQETQYF
CDR3 DNA: TGTGCCAGCAGCTTGATTGGGGGGCAGGAGACCCAGTACTTC

V gene: TRBV7-9
clone size: -
D gene: -
J gene: TRBJ2-3
CDR3 protein: CASSRDGTDTQYF
CDR3 DNA: TGTGCCAGCAGCAGAGACGGTACAGATACGCAGTATTTT

V gene: TRBV19
clone size: -
D gene: TRBD2
J gene: TRBJ2-5
CDR3 protein: CASSIRDYLEETQYF
CDR3 DNA: TGTGCCAGTAGTATCCGGGACTACCTGGAAGAGACCCAGTACTTC

V gene: TRBV28
clone size: -
D gene: -
J gene: TRBJ2-7
CDR3 protein: CASSPKGSEQYF
CDR3 DNA: TGTGCCAGCAGTCCCAAGGGGTCCGAGCAGTACTTC

V gene: TRBV27
clone size: -
D gene: TRBD1
J gene: TRBJ1-2
CDR3 protein: CASKIGTGNGYTF
CDR3 DNA: TGTGCCAGCAAGATAGGGACAGGGAATGGCTACACCTTC

V gene: TRBV4-1
clone size: -
D gene: TRBD2
J gene: TRBJ2-7
CDR3 protein: CASSQVAGETYEQYF
CDR3 DNA: TGCGCCAGCAGCCAAGTTGCGGGAGAAACCTACGAGCAGTACTTC

V gene: TRBV10-2
clone size: -
D gene: -
J gene: TRBJ2-7
CDR3 protein: CASSPTGSHYEQYF
CDR3 DNA: TGCGCCAGCAGTCCGACAGGATCCCACTACGAGCAGTACTTC

V gene: TRBV11-2
clone size: -
D gene: -
J gene: TRBJ2-1
CDR3 protein: CASSFRSGAGNEQFF
CDR3 DNA: TGTGCCAGCAGCTTCCGCTCCGGGGCCGGCAATGAGCAGTTCTTC

V gene: TRBV9
clone size: -
D gene: -
J gene: TRBJ2-3
CDR3 protein: CASSALRQAQNTQYF
CDR3 DNA: TGTGCCAGCAGCGCCCTCAGACAGGCACAAAATACGCAGTATTTT

V gene: TRBV28
clone size: -
D gene: -
J gene: TRBJ2-7
CDR3 protein: CASSLESREEYEQYF
CDR3 DNA: TGTGCCAGCAGTTTAGAGTCTCGGGAAGAGTACGAGCAGTACTTC

V gene: TRBV27
clone size: -
D gene: TRBD1
J gene: TRBJ2-1
CDR3 protein: CASTPGGHYNEQFF
CDR3 DNA: TGTGCCAGCACTCCAGGGGGACACTACAATGAGCAGTTCTTC

V gene: TRBV27
clone size: -
D gene: -
J gene: TRBJ2-7
CDR3 protein: CASSLHASAEQYF
CDR3 DNA: TGTGCCAGCAGTTTACATGCCTCTGCCGAGCAGTACTTC

V gene: TRBV28
clone size: -
D gene: -
J gene: TRBJ2-7
CDR3 protein: CASSLLGLGDYEQYF
CDR3 DNA: TGTGCCAGCAGTTTACTGGGACTGGGGGACTACGAGCAGTACTTC

V gene: TRBV11-2
clone size: -
D gene: -
J gene: TRBJ2-7
CDR3 protein: CASSTTLYEQYF
CDR3 DNA: TGTGCCAGCAGCACTACTCTCTACGAGCAGTACTTC

V gene: TRBV4-1
clone size: once
D gene: -
J gene: TRBJ2-5
CDR3 protein: CASSPLPGETQYF
CDR3 DNA: TGCGCCAGCAGCCCACTCCCGGGAGAGACCCAGTACTTC

V gene: TRBV13
clone size: -
D gene: TRBD1
J gene: TRBJ2-1
CDR3 protein: CASSLTGTGINNEQFF
CDR3 DNA: TGTGCCAGCAGCCTCACCGGGACAGGGATAAACAATGAGCAGTTCTTC

V gene: TRBV7-2
clone size: -
D gene: TRBD1
J gene: TRBJ1-2
CDR3 protein: CASSFGQGTNYGYTF
CDR3 DNA: TGTGCCAGCAGCTTTGGACAGGGGACTAACTATGGCTACACCTTC

V gene: TRBV2
clone size: -
D gene: TRBD2
J gene: TRBJ2-1
CDR3 protein: CASREGLAGGGSYNEQFF
CDR3 DNA: TGTGCCAGCAGGGAAGGACTAGCGGGAGGTGGCTCCTACAATGAGCAGTTCTTC

V gene: TRBV28
clone size: -
D gene: -
J gene: TRBJ2-7
CDR3 protein: CASSPPAYEQYF
CDR3 DNA: TGTGCCAGCAGTCCCCCGGCCTACGAGCAGTACTTC

V gene: TRBV7-9
clone size: -
D gene: -
J gene: TRBJ1-1
CDR3 protein: CAFGGNTEAFF
CDR3 DNA: TGTGCCTTCGGAGGGAACACTGAAGCTTTCTTT

V gene: TRBV5-6
clone size: -
D gene: -
J gene: TRBJ2-3
CDR3 protein: CASSFPQGHTQYF
CDR3 DNA: TGTGCCAGCAGCTTCCCACAGGGTCATACGCAGTATTTT

V gene: TRBV4-1
clone size: -
D gene: TRBD1
J gene: TRBJ1-1
CDR3 protein: CASSTRQGGTEAFF
CDR3 DNA: TGCGCCAGCAGCACCCGACAGGGGGGCACTGAAGCTTTCTTT

V gene: TRBV28
clone size: -
D gene: -
J gene: TRBJ1-5
CDR3 protein: CASQGAGNSNQPQHF
CDR3 DNA: TGTGCCAGTCAAGGGGCGGGGAATAGCAATCAGCCCCAGCATTTT

V gene: TRBV6-1
clone size: -
D gene: TRBD1
J gene: TRBJ1-1
CDR3 protein: CASSERQGGGSEAFF
CDR3 DNA: TGTGCCAGCAGTGAAAGACAGGGTGGCGGGTCTGAAGCTTTCTTT

V gene: TRBV28
clone size: -
D gene: TRBD2
J gene: TRBJ2-5
CDR3 protein: CASSLRVAGGRETQYF
CDR3 DNA: TGTGCCAGCAGTTTGAGGGTAGCGGGAGGTCGGGAGACCCAGTACTTC

V gene: TRBV7-3
clone size: -
D gene: TRBD2
J gene: TRBJ2-1
CDR3 protein: CASSEIAGSSYNEQFF
CDR3 DNA: TGTGCCAGCAGCGAAATAGCGGGGAGCTCCTACAATGAGCAGTTCTTC

V gene: TRBV2
clone size: -
D gene: -
J gene: TRBJ2-5
CDR3 protein: CASSELLGRRQETQYF
CDR3 DNA: TGTGCCAGCAGTGAACTTCTAGGGCGGCGCCAAGAGACCCAGTACTTC

V gene: TRBV4-1
clone size: -
D gene: -
J gene: TRBJ2-1
CDR3 protein: CASSQGKYAEQFF
CDR3 DNA: TGCGCCAGCAGCCAGGGGAAATACGCTGAGCAGTTCTTC

V gene: TRBV7-9
clone size: -
D gene: -
J gene: TRBJ2-7
CDR3 protein: CASSQGQDISQYF
CDR3 DNA: TGTGCCAGCAGCCAGGGTCAGGACATATCGCAGTACTTC

V gene: TRBV4-2
clone size: -
D gene: TRBD2
J gene: TRBJ2-7
CDR3 protein: CASSPRPAGDYEQYF
CDR3 DNA: TGTGCCAGCAGCCCCCGACCGGCGGGGGACTACGAGCAGTACTTC

V gene: TRBV28
clone size: -
D gene: -
J gene: TRBJ1-5
CDR3 protein: CASSFGVSNQPQHF
CDR3 DNA: TGTGCCAGCAGTTTCGGGGTCTCCAATCAGCCCCAGCATTTT

V gene: TRBV6-5
clone size: -
D gene: TRBD2
J gene: TRBJ2-5
CDR3 protein: CASSYTSGLQETQYF
CDR3 DNA: TGTGCCAGCAGTTATACTAGCGGGCTCCAAGAGACCCAGTACTTC

V gene: TRBV21-1
clone size: -
D gene: -
J gene: TRBJ2-5
CDR3 protein: CASSKAVLPSANQETQYF
CDR3 DNA: TGTGCCAGCAGCAAAGCGGTGCTGCCTAGCGCAAACCAAGAGACCCAGTACTTC

V gene: TRBV7-9
clone size: once
D gene: -
J gene: TRBJ2-6
CDR3 protein: CASIDNSGANVLTF
CDR3 DNA: TGTGCCAGCATCGACAACTCTGGGGCCAACGTCCTGACTTTC

V gene: TRBV29-1
clone size: -
D gene: TRBD1
J gene: TRBJ1-1
CDR3 protein: CSSTPGRGYLNTEAFF
CDR3 DNA: TGCAGCTCTACCCCGGGCAGGGGGTACTTGAACACTGAAGCTTTCTTT

V gene: TRBV7-9
clone size: -
D gene: TRBD1
J gene: TRBJ1-2
CDR3 protein: CASSSPSQGAHYGYTF
CDR3 DNA: TGTGCCAGCAGCTCTCCTTCACAGGGGGCCCATTATGGCTACACCTTC

V gene: TRBV19
clone size: -
D gene: -
J gene: TRBJ2-7
CDR3 protein: CASSTDAFPYEQYF
CDR3 DNA: TGTGCCAGTAGTACTGACGCCTTTCCCTACGAGCAGTACTTC

V gene: TRBV7-9
clone size: -
D gene: -
J gene: TRBJ2-3
CDR3 protein: CASSHTGRPVLADTQYF
CDR3 DNA: TGTGCCAGCAGCCATACCGGCCGTCCGGTACTGGCAGATACGCAGTATTTT